The 18 T cell receptor beta chains below come from one sample, sequenced in a study of blood T cell repertoires in COVID-19. The protocol was immunoSEQ multiplex PCR, while the TCRdb copy is restricted to in-frame clones and leaves out a portion. The sample holds roughly 360,000 clones, less than 90% seen once. Input material: PBMCs or T cells enriched from blood (not recorded which). These receptors came from a woman between 45 and 65 years old who had recovered from COVID-19.

The J gene is TRBJ2-7, the V gene TRBV9; 8 bases are a match to TRBD1. The CDR3 sequence is 14 residues long. Per germline, CDR1 SGDLS and CDR2 YYNGEE. Trimming at V came to 3 bases and at J to 6 bases, leaving 8 bases not matched to a gene. The CDR3 bases are TGTGCCAGCAGCGAGTCGACAGGGGAACGCGAGCAGTACTTC. This codes for CASSESTGEREQYF.

V is TRBV6-1 and J is TRBJ1-5; TRBD1 matches 7 bases. V gave up 2 bases and J gave up 3 bases; unmatched junction bases: 4. The CDR3 totals 15 residues. Germline CDR1 reads MNHNS; CDR2 reads SASEGT. The CDR3 DNA sequence: TGTGCCAGCAGTGAAACGACAGGGCTCAATCAGCCCCAGCATTTT. It is translated as CASSETTGLNQPQHF.

The rearrangement joins TRBV5-1 to TRBJ1-4; no reliable D call. CDR3 length: 16 amino acids. The V and J ends lost 0 bases and 0 bases respectively, with 9 bases between them. Germline V gene lookup returns CDR1 SGHRS and CDR2 YFSETQ. The CDR3 nucleotides are TGCGCCAGCAGCTTGGACAGCCCTGCAACTAATGAAAAACTGTTTTTT. It translates to CASSLDSPATNEKLFF.

In this sample, this clone turned up once. The J gene is TRBJ2-7, the V gene TRBV29-1; 7 bases align to TRBD1. Germline V gene lookup returns CDR1 SQVTM and CDR2 ANQGSEA. With V trimmed by 6 bases and J by 2 bases, 7 bases remained unmatched. This CDR3 contains 13 residues. DNA of the CDR3: TGCAGCGTCTCACAGGGGTCCACCTACGAGCAGTACTTC. This codes for CSVSQGSTYEQYF.

The table lists this clone with a few counts. The V gene is TRBV7-2, the J gene TRBJ1-1; D perhaps matches TRBD1 (5 bases). This CDR3 spans 14 amino acids. V lost 1 base to trimming and J lost 11 bases, with 17 bases between them. CDR1 is SGHTA, CDR2 FQGNSA, per germline. The CDR3: CASSLGGPLKDAFF. The DNA for the CDR3 is TGTGCCAGCAGCTTAGGGGGCCCTCTAAAGGACGCTTTCTTT.

The rearrangement links TRBV6-1 to TRBJ2-3; 14 bases are a match to TRBD2. The CDR3 is 16 residues long. The germline V gene has CDR1 MNHNS and CDR2 SASEGT. After removal of 2 bases from V and 4 bases from J, the junction contained 2 bases not matched to a gene. CDR3 bases: TGTGCCAGCAGTGAAATGACTAGCGGGAGGGCAGATACGCAGTATTTT. Translation: CASSEMTSGRADTQYF.

V usage is TRBV19 and J usage is TRBJ1-1; the match to TRBD1 covers 9 bases. Germline assignment: CDR1 LNHDA and CDR2 SQIVND (reference sequence). The CDR3 has 12 amino acids. The trim removed 9 bases at V and 11 bases at J, leaving 10 bases unmatched. The CDR3 sequence is CASRTHRGLAFF. The CDR3 DNA sequence: TGTGCCAGCCGCACTCACAGGGGGCTGGCTTTCTTT.

The rearrangement uses TRBV21-1 and TRBJ2-3; the D call TRBD1 from the table was never checked on the DNA. TRBV21-1 represents a pseudogene. This CDR3 comprises 12 residues. CDR3 loop: CASCLLQNTQYF. The CDR3 DNA reads TGTGCCAGCTGCCTGTTACAGAATACGCAGTATTTT.

The table lists this clone with a few counts. The chain uses TRBV19 and TRBJ2-1; 9 bases match TRBD2. This CDR3 spans 14 amino acids. After removal of 7 bases from V and 7 bases from J, the junction contained 8 bases not matched to a gene. Germline-derived CDR1 and CDR2 are LNHDA and SQIVND (reference sequence). CDR3 residues: CASMVREGLNEQFF. CDR3 coding DNA: TGTGCCAGTATGGTGCGGGAGGGCCTTAATGAGCAGTTCTTC.

This chain uses TRBV5-4 with TRBJ1-2; no clear D. CDR1 and CDR2 (germline): SGHNT, YYREEE (reference sequence). This CDR3 contains 13 residues. V lost 0 bases to trimming and J lost 6 bases, with 9 bases between them. The CDR3 sequence is CASSLVGQDGYTF. DNA of the CDR3: TGTGCCAGCAGCTTGGTGGGTCAGGATGGCTACACCTTC.

The chain carries TRBV18 and TRBJ1-1, with D possibly TRBD1 on 6 matching bases. Germline lookup yields CDR1 KGHSH and CDR2 LQKENI. The V end was cut by 5 bases, the J end by 3 bases, with 10 bases between. This CDR3 is built from 13 residues. The CDR3 nucleotides are TGTGCCAGCTCAACTAACAGGGACACTGAAGCTTTCTTT. Translating it yields CASSTNRDTEAFF.

The rearrangement joins TRBV5-5 to TRBJ1-5; no clear D gene. Trimming stripped 4 bases from V and 4 bases from J, with 12 bases between. CDR3 length equals 14 residues. From germline, CDR1 is SGHKS and CDR2 YYEKEE (reference sequence). This chain's CDR3 is CASSIYSGNQPQHF. The CDR3 nucleotides read TGTGCCAGCAGCATATACAGTGGAAATCAGCCCCAGCATTTT.

The chain uses TRBV5-1 and TRBJ2-3, with TRBD2 matching 13 bases. The germline CDR1 and CDR2 sequences are SGHRS and YFSETQ. J gave up 5 bases and V 5 bases, and 5 bases lay outside the gene matches. The CDR3 is made up of 15 amino acids. The CDR3 region has the DNA TGCGCCAGCAGAACTAGCGGGAGGGCCAGAGATACGCAGTATTTT. Residues: CASRTSGRARDTQYF.

The J gene is TRBJ1-3, the V gene TRBV7-2; D unclear. Trimming took 2 bases from V and 0 from J, leaving 11 bases between them. Germline CDR1 reads SGHTA; CDR2 reads FQGNSA. The CDR3 loop spans 16 amino acids. The CDR3: CASSLSGVLSGNTIYF. The CDR3 DNA sequence: TGTGCCAGCAGCTTATCCGGGGTTCTCTCTGGAAACACCATATATTTT.

This chain connects TRBV7-9 to TRBJ2-2, with unresolved D. This CDR3 contains 14 residues. Trimming took 5 bases from V and 2 from J, leaving 9 bases between them. Germline CDR1 SEHNR, CDR2 FQNEAQ (reference sequence). Here the CDR3 DNA reads TGTGCCAGCAGCCGCGGATACAACACCGGGGAGCTGTTTTTT. Translating it yields CASSRGYNTGELFF. The entire variable domain, with the rest obtained from reference TRBV7-9 and TRBJ2-2, is as follows: DTGVSQNPRHKITKRGQNVTFRCDPISEHNRLYWYRQTLGQGPEFLTYFQNEAQLEKSRLLSDRFSAERPKGSFSTLEIQRTEQGDSAMYLCASSRGYNTGELFFGEGSRLTVL.

This chain links TRBV7-2 with TRBJ2-5, with TRBD2 matching 8 bases. J lost 2 bases, V lost 2 bases, and 4 bases had no gene match. Looked up from germline, CDR1 is SGHTA and CDR2 is FQGNSA. CDR3 length equals 15 residues. The CDR3, as DNA: TGTGCCAGCAGCTTATTCTCGGGGGGGCAAGAGACCCAGTACTTC. As protein: CASSLFSGGQETQYF.

This chain links TRBV18 with TRBJ2-7; TRBD1 is a possible D gene (6 bases). V lost 4 bases to trimming and J lost 7 bases, with 11 bases between them. From germline, CDR1 is KGHSH and CDR2 LQKENI. CDR3 length equals 12 residues. DNA for the CDR3: TGTGCCAGCTCACTAACGCAGGGGGAGCAGTACTTC. Translated, it gives CASSLTQGEQYF.

The chain is built from TRBV29-1 and TRBJ2-3, with 8 bases lining up with TRBD1. The V gene's germline CDR1 is SQVTM and CDR2 ANQGSEA. Trimming took 6 bases from V and 6 from J; bases not matched to a gene: 11. This CDR3 is 14 amino acids long. DNA of the CDR3: TGCAGCGTCCGGGACAGGTTGTTTGTCGATACGCAGTATTTT. Translation: CSVRDRLFVDTQYF.